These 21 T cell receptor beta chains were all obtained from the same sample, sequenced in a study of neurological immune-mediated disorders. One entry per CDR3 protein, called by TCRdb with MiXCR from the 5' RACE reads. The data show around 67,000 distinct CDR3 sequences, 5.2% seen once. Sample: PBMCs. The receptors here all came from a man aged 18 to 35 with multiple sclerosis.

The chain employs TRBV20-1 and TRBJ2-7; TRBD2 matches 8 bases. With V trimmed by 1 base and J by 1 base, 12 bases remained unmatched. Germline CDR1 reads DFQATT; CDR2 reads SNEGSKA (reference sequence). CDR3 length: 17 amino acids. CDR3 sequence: CSARGGLVFSRSYEQYF. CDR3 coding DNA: TGCAGTGCTAGAGGGGGACTAGTTTTTTCTCGGTCCTACGAGCAGTACTTC.

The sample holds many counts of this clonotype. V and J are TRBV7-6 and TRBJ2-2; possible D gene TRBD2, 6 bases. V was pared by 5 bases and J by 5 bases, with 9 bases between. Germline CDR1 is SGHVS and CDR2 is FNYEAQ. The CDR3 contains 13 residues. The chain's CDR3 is CASSPGRTGELFF. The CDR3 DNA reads TGTGCCAGCAGCCCAGGGAGGACCGGGGAGCTGTTTTTT.

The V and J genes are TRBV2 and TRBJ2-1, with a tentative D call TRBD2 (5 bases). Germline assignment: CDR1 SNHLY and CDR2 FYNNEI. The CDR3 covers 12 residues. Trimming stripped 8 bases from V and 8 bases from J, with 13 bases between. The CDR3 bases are TGTGCCAGCGGGAGTGAAGGCCATGAGCAGTTCTTC. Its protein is CASGSEGHEQFF.

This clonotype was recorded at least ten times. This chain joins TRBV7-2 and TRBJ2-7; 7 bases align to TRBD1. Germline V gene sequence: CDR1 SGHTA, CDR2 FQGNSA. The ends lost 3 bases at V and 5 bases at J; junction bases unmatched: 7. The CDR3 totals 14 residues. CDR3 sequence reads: CASSFMTGSDEQYF. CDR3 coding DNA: TGTGCCAGCAGCTTCATGACAGGGAGTGACGAGCAGTACTTC.

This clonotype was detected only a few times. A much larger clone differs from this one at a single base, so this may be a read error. The CDR3 loop is CASKTAGKTIYF. The CDR3 DNA follows: TGTGCCAGCAAGACAGCGGGAAAAACCATATATTTT. The rearrangement joins TRBV27 to TRBJ1-3; a weak D match, TRBD1 (5 bases). Germline lookup yields CDR1 MNHEY and CDR2 SMNVEV (reference sequence). The CDR3 covers 12 residues.

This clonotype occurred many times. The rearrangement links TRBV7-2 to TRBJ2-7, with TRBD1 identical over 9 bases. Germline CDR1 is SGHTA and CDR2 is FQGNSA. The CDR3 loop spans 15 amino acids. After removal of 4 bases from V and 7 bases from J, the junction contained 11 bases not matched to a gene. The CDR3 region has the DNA TGTGCCAGCAGCTGGACGGGACAGGGTACTACGGAGCAGTACTTC. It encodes CASSWTGQGTTEQYF.

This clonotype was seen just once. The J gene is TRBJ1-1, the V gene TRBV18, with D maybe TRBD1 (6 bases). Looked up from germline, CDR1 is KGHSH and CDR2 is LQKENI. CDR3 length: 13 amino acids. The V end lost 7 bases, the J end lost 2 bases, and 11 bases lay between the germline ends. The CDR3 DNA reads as TGTGCCAGCTTAACAGGGACCAACACTGAAGCTTTCTTT. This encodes CASLTGTNTEAFF.

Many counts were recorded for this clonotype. The CDR3 region is CASSPRTGGGEQYF. CDR3 coding DNA: TGTGCCAGCAGTCCGAGGACAGGGGGAGGAGAGCAGTACTTC. The chain recombines TRBV12-3 or TRBV12-4 with TRBJ2-7; 10 bases agree with TRBD1. This CDR3 comprises 14 residues. The J segment lost 7 bases and the V segment lost 5 bases, leaving 8 bases of the junction unmatched.

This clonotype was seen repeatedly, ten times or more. DNA for the CDR3: TGTGCCAGCAGCCCTCAGGACGGCTACAATGAGCAGTTCTTC. Amino acid sequence: CASSPQDGYNEQFF. J is TRBJ2-1 and V is TRBV9; D is uncertain. Germline V CDR1 and CDR2: SGDLS, YYNGEE. CDR3 length: 14 residues. V was trimmed by 4 bases and J by 3 bases, leaving 11 bases between them. The complete variable domain, with remaining parts taken from reference TRBV9 and TRBJ2-1, reads DSGVTQTPKHLITATGQRVTLRCSPRSGDLSVYWYQQSLDQGLQFLIQYYNGEERAKGNILERFSAQQFPDLHSELNLSSLELGDSALYFCASSPQDGYNEQFFGPGTRLTVL.

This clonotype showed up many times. The CDR3 nucleotides read TGTGCCAGCAGCTTAGATTATGTCGGGGATACGCAGTATTTT. This sequence encodes CASSLDYVGDTQYF. The V and J genes are TRBV11-2 and TRBJ2-3; D remains unclear. Germline CDR1 is SGHAT and CDR2 is FQNNGV. This CDR3 is built from 14 residues. V was clipped by 0 bases and J by 6 bases, with 10 bases between them.

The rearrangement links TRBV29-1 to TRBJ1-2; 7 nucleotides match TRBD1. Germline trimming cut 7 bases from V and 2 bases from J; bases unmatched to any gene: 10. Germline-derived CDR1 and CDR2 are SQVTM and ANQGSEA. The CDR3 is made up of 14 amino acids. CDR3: CSARTGQTNYGYTF. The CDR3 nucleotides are TGCAGCGCTAGAACGGGACAGACCAACTATGGCTACACCTTC.

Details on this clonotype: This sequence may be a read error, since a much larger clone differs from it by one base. CDR3 sequence reads: CASSPSGGLVANYEQYF. Here the CDR3 DNA reads TGTGCCAGCTCACCAAGCGGAGGGCTAGTGGCCAACTACGAGCAGTACTTC. This chain connects TRBV18 to TRBJ2-7; a weak D match, TRBD2 (6 bases). Germline CDR1 KGHSH, CDR2 LQKENI. The V and J ends lost 2 bases and 3 bases respectively, with 20 bases between them. The CDR3 covers 17 residues. The full variable domain, with the rest looked up from reference TRBV18 and TRBJ2-7, is NAGVMQNPRHLVRRRGQEARLRCSPMKGHSHVYWYRQLPEEGLKFMVYLQKENIIDESGMPKERFSAEFPKEGPSILRIQQVVRGDSAAYFCASSPSGGLVANYEQYFGPGTRLTVT.

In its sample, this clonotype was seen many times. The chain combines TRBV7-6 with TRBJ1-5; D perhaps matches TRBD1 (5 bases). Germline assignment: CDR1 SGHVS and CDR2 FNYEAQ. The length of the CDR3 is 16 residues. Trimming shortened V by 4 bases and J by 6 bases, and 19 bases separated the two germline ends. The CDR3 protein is CASSSGSGRTRQPQHF. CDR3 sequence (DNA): TGTGCCAGCAGCTCAGGGTCCGGGAGAACTCGTCAGCCCCAGCATTTT.

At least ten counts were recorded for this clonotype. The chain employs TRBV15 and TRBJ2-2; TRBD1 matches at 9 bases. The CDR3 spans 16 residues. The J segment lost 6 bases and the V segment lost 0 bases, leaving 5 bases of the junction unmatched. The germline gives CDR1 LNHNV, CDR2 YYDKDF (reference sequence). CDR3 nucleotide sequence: TGTGCCACCAGCAGAGACGGGACAGGGAGGGCCGGGGAGCTGTTTTTT. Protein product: CATSRDGTGRAGELFF.

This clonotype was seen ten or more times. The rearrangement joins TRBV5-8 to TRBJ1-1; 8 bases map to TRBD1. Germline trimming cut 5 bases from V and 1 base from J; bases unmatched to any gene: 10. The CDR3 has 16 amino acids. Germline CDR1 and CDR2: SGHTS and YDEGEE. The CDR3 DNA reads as TGTGCCAGCAGTAAAACCTGGACAGGGAAGAACACTGAAGCTTTCTTT. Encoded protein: CASSKTWTGKNTEAFF.

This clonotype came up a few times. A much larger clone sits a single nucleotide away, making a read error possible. The CDR3 loop is CASRDTETSTEAFF. DNA of the CDR3: TGTGCCAGCAGGGACACCGAAACTTCGACTGAAGCTTTCTTT. The V and J genes are TRBV6-4 and TRBJ1-1, with D perhaps TRBD1 (5 bases). CDR1 and CDR2 (germline): MRHNA, SNTAGT. The V gene lost 6 bases and the J gene lost 5 bases, with 16 bases spanning the gap. The CDR3 is 14 amino acids.

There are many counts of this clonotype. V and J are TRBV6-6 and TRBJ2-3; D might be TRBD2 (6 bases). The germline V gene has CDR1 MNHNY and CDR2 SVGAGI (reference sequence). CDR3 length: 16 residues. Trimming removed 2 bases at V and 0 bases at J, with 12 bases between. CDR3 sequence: CASSYGLASSTDTQYF. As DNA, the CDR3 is TGTGCCAGCAGTTACGGGCTAGCGTCTAGCACAGATACGCAGTATTTT.

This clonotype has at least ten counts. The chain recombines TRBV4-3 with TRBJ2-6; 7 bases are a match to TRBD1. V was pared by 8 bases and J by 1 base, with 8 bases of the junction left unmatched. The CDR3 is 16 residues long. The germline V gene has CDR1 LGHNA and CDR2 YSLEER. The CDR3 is CASGAGGSSGANVLTF. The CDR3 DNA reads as TGCGCCAGCGGAGCAGGGGGTTCTTCTGGGGCCAACGTCCTGACTTTC.

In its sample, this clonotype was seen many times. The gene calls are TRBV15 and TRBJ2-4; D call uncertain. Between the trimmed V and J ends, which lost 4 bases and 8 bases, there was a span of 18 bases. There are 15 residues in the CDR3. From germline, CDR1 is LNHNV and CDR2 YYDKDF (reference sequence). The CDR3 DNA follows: TGTGCCACCAGCACGCGACCGTGGGGTGGGGACATTCAGTACTTC. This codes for CATSTRPWGGDIQYF.

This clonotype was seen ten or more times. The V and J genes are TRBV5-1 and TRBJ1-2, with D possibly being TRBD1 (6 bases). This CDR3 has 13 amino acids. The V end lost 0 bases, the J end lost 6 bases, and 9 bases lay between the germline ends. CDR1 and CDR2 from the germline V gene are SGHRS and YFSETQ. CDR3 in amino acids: CASSLDRANGYTF. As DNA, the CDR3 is TGCGCCAGCAGCTTGGACAGGGCGAATGGCTACACCTTC.

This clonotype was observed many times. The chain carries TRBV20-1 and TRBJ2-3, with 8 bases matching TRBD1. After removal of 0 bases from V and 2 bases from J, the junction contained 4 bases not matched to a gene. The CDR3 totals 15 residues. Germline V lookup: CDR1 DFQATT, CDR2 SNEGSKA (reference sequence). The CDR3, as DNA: TGCAGTGCTAGAGAACAGGGGGACGTCACAGATACGCAGTATTTT. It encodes CSAREQGDVTDTQYF.